The next 7 T cell receptor beta chains were all read from a single sample in a study of T-cell memory formation after mild COVID-19 (dated by TCRdb to the early 2020s). The library was produced with 5' RACE. The sequencer was an Illumina NovaSeq 6000. Clones were called with MiXCR by TCRdb after fastp trimmed the public reads at Q25, and only in-frame beta chains were retained. A single entry per CDR3 protein holds the most common genes and DNA from its merged rows. The sample table holds about 320,000 distinct CDR3 sequences, of which around 15% were seen once. The ten most abundant clones make up about 21% of the sample. Sequencing used PBMCs or a T cell subset sorted from them (not recorded which). Receptors were obtained from a man in his late teens or twenties who had mild COVID-19 (a few samples of this study predate the infection). The sample titles of this study are shuffled in the database, so cell type and time point are left out; the donor was told from shared clones.

In its sample, this clonotype was seen many times. CDR3 sequence (DNA): TGTGCCAGCAGTAGACTAGCGGGCAATGAGCAGTTCTTC. Its translation: CASSRLAGNEQFF. The chain couples TRBV6-5 to TRBJ2-1; 10 positions agree with TRBD2. Unmatched junction bases numbered 1, after V lost 5 bases and J lost 6 bases. The germline CDR1 and CDR2 sequences are MNHEY and SVGAGI. The CDR3 loop spans 13 amino acids.

This chain links TRBV4-3 with TRBJ1-2; D is unclear. CDR3 size: 15 residues. The germline V gene has CDR1 LGHNA and CDR2 YSLEER. V was shortened by 0 bases and J by 3 bases, with 11 bases between the two germline ends. CDR3 amino acids: CASSQDLSSYYGYTF. The CDR3, as DNA: TGCGCCAGCAGCCAAGATCTCAGCTCGTACTATGGCTACACCTTC.

This chain uses TRBV5-1 with TRBJ2-1; D is unresolved. The CDR3 covers 17 residues. V lost 4 bases and J 8 bases, leaving 25 bases between the germline ends. Germline CDR1 is SGHRS and CDR2 is YFSETQ. DNA for the CDR3: TGCGCCAGCAGCCGCCCTACCCCGTCCCCCCTGAGCGATGAGCAGTTCTTC. This gives the protein CASSRPTPSPLSDEQFF.

This clonotype came up a few times. The V and J genes are TRBV10-3 and TRBJ2-3, with D possibly matching TRBD1 (5 bases). V lost 2 bases and J lost 0, with 6 bases in between. Germline V lookup: CDR1 ENHRY, CDR2 SYGVKD. The length of the CDR3 is 14 residues. CDR3 amino acids: CAISEGASTDTQYF. CDR3 coding DNA: TGTGCCATCAGTGAGGGGGCTAGCACAGATACGCAGTATTTT.

This clonotype was detected a few times. At one end the junction does not follow the germline gene, possibly because of a read error. This chain links TRBV30 with TRBJ2-1; 8 bases are shared with TRBD1. Germline CDR1 is GTSNPN and CDR2 is SVGIG (reference sequence). The CDR3 length is 9 residues. The CDR3 region is CAVDRGVIF. The CDR3 DNA reads TGTGCCGTAGACAGGGGTGTGATCTTC.

There are a few counts of this clonotype. The chain recombines TRBV7-2 with TRBJ1-1; a weak D match, TRBD1 (5 bases). Germline V gene lookup returns CDR1 SGHTA and CDR2 FQGNSA. V lost 6 bases to trimming and J lost 2 bases, with 10 bases between them. The CDR3 is 13 residues long. The DNA of the CDR3 is TGTGCCAGCAGGAGACAGCACAACACTGAAGCTTTCTTT. It yields the protein CASRRQHNTEAFF.

The genes are TRBV7-9 and TRBJ2-7, with a possible D match to TRBD1 (6 bases). Trimming stripped 6 bases from V and 2 bases from J, with 11 bases between. In germline, CDR1 is SEHNR, CDR2 FQNEAQ (reference sequence). The CDR3 spans 13 residues. The CDR3, as DNA: TGTGCCAGCAGTTTCGGACAGACCTACGAGCAGTACGTC. This sequence encodes CASSFGQTYEQYV.